The rows below give T cell receptor beta chains drawn from one sample of a study of cytomegalovirus exposure and HLA in healthy donors. Sequencing used immunoSEQ multiplex PCR; TCRdb keeps in-frame clones, though not all of them. Here the sample spans approximately 180,000 clones, around 75% being singletons. Sequencing used PBMCs. The receptor source for this set is a male donor in good health and CMV-seronegative. CDR3s include the opening cysteine and the closing phenylalanine or tryptophan. D genes are given only for firm matches. Only some rows state a clone size, as once, few, many or a class for expanded clones.

CDR3aa: CASSFGQTQYF
CDR3nt: TGTGCCAGCAGTTTCGGTCAGACCCAGTACTTC
v_gene: TRBV28
d_gene: -
j_gene: TRBJ2-5
abundance: once

CDR3aa: CAWSVPGGTEQYF
CDR3nt: TGTGCCTGGAGTGTACCAGGAGGGACCGAGCAGTACTTC
v_gene: TRBV30
d_gene: -
j_gene: TRBJ2-7
abundance: once

CDR3aa: CASSRANYGYTF
CDR3nt: TGTGCCAGCAGCCGCGCCAACTATGGCTACACCTTC
v_gene: TRBV11-2
d_gene: -
j_gene: TRBJ1-2
abundance: -

CDR3aa: CAINGEATDYTF
CDR3nt: TGTGCCATCAATGGGGAGGCAACGGACTACACCTTC
v_gene: TRBV10-3
d_gene: -
j_gene: TRBJ1-2
abundance: once

CDR3aa: CASSLGYSGGYTF
CDR3nt: TGTGCCAGCAGCTTAGGCTACTCGGGTGGCTACACCTTC
v_gene: TRBV11-2
d_gene: -
j_gene: TRBJ1-2
abundance: -

CDR3aa: CASSVDQVRETQYF
CDR3nt: TGTGCCAGCAGCGTAGACCAAGTCAGGGAGACCCAGTACTTC
v_gene: TRBV9
d_gene: -
j_gene: TRBJ2-5
abundance: -

CDR3aa: CASSFRTGAPTDTQYF
CDR3nt: TGTGCCAGCAGTTTCCGGACAGGCGCCCCCACAGATACGCAGTATTTT
v_gene: TRBV28
d_gene: TRBD1
j_gene: TRBJ2-3
abundance: few

CDR3aa: CASSLSGRAHNEQFF
CDR3nt: TGTGCCAGCAGTCTTAGCGGGAGGGCCCACAATGAGCAGTTCTTC
v_gene: TRBV6-6
d_gene: TRBD2
j_gene: TRBJ2-1
abundance: -

CDR3aa: CATSRLTGANTDTQYF
CDR3nt: TGTGCCACCAGCAGATTGACAGGGGCCAACACAGATACGCAGTATTTT
v_gene: TRBV15
d_gene: TRBD1
j_gene: TRBJ2-3
abundance: once

CDR3aa: CASMAGGNQPQHF
CDR3nt: TGTGCCAGCATGGCAGGTGGCAATCAGCCCCAGCATTTT
v_gene: TRBV6-1
d_gene: -
j_gene: TRBJ1-5
abundance: -

CDR3aa: CASSLGPHTGELFF
CDR3nt: TGCGCCAGCAGCCTCGGTCCACACACCGGGGAGCTGTTTTTT
v_gene: TRBV5-1
d_gene: -
j_gene: TRBJ2-2
abundance: once

CDR3aa: CAWSPGLSNEQFF
CDR3nt: TGTGCCTGGAGTCCCGGACTATCGAATGAGCAGTTCTTC
v_gene: TRBV30
d_gene: -
j_gene: TRBJ2-1
abundance: -

CDR3aa: CATRLGQGGTEAFF
CDR3nt: TGTGCCACCCGGCTAGGGCAGGGTGGTACTGAAGCTTTCTTT
v_gene: TRBV6-5
d_gene: -
j_gene: TRBJ1-1
abundance: once

CDR3aa: CASSYASYYEQYF
CDR3nt: TGTGCCAGCAGTTACGCGAGCTACTACGAGCAGTACTTC
v_gene: TRBV6-6
d_gene: -
j_gene: TRBJ2-7
abundance: -

CDR3aa: CASSSAGQGGNEQFF
CDR3nt: TGCGCCAGCAGCTCGGCCGGGCAGGGAGGCAATGAGCAGTTCTTC
v_gene: TRBV4-1
d_gene: -
j_gene: TRBJ2-1
abundance: -

CDR3aa: CARAGETDTQYF
CDR3nt: TGTGCCAGGGCGGGGGAAACAGATACGCAGTATTTT
v_gene: TRBV7-9
d_gene: TRBD2
j_gene: TRBJ2-3
abundance: -

CDR3aa: CASSEGQGAEQPQHF
CDR3nt: TGTGCCAGCAGCGAGGGACAGGGGGCAGAACAGCCCCAGCATTTT
v_gene: TRBV7-9
d_gene: TRBD1
j_gene: TRBJ1-5
abundance: few

CDR3aa: CASSLGVSINEQFF
CDR3nt: TGTGCCAGCAGCTTAGGGGTTAGCATCAATGAGCAGTTCTTC
v_gene: TRBV9
d_gene: -
j_gene: TRBJ2-1
abundance: -

CDR3aa: CASSLTGSERETQYF
CDR3nt: TGTGCCAGCAGTTTAACAGGGTCGGAGCGAGAGACCCAGTACTTC
v_gene: TRBV28
d_gene: -
j_gene: TRBJ2-5
abundance: -

CDR3aa: CASSESRGWFEQYF
CDR3nt: TGTGCCAGCAGTGAAAGCAGGGGGTGGTTCGAGCAGTACTTC
v_gene: TRBV25-1
d_gene: TRBD1
j_gene: TRBJ2-7
abundance: -

CDR3aa: CASSGETGYSMASTF
CDR3nt: TGCGCCAGCAGTGGTGAGACAGGATATTCGATGGCTAGCACCTTC
v_gene: TRBV10-2
d_gene: -
j_gene: TRBJ1-2
abundance: once

CDR3aa: CASSLAMAVRTDTQYF
CDR3nt: TGCGCCAGCAGCTTGGCCATGGCAGTGCGCACAGATACGCAGTATTTT
v_gene: TRBV5-1
d_gene: -
j_gene: TRBJ2-3
abundance: few

CDR3aa: CASSLPPGDKTQYF
CDR3nt: TGTGCCAGCAGCTTACCTCCAGGGGATAAGACCCAGTACTTC
v_gene: TRBV5-4
d_gene: -
j_gene: TRBJ2-5
abundance: -

CDR3aa: CASSRRGGSGIYNEQFF
CDR3nt: TGTGCCAGCAGCCGCAGAGGGGGTAGCGGGATTTACAATGAGCAGTTCTTC
v_gene: TRBV28
d_gene: TRBD2
j_gene: TRBJ2-1
abundance: -

CDR3aa: CASSVSSGGTITDTQYF
CDR3nt: TGTGCCAGCAGTGTGAGTAGCGGGGGCACAATCACAGATACGCAGTATTTT
v_gene: TRBV2
d_gene: TRBD2
j_gene: TRBJ2-3
abundance: -

CDR3aa: CASSMGGGINEQFF
CDR3nt: TGTGCCAGTAGTATGGGGGGGGGTATAAATGAGCAGTTCTTC
v_gene: TRBV19
d_gene: TRBD2
j_gene: TRBJ2-1
abundance: -

CDR3aa: CASSYWDSGTGELFF
CDR3nt: TGTGCCAGCAGTTACTGGGACAGTGGCACCGGGGAGCTGTTTTTT
v_gene: TRBV6-6
d_gene: TRBD1
j_gene: TRBJ2-2
abundance: -

CDR3aa: CSGGTGGMTDTQYF
CDR3nt: TGCAGCGGGGGGACAGGGGGGATGACAGATACGCAGTATTTT
v_gene: TRBV29-1
d_gene: TRBD1
j_gene: TRBJ2-3
abundance: -

CDR3aa: CACGVHGAIQYF
CDR3nt: TGTGCCTGCGGGGTCCATGGGGCCATTCAGTACTTC
v_gene: TRBV28
d_gene: -
j_gene: TRBJ2-4
abundance: few

CDR3aa: CASSPGGTVKNEQFF
CDR3nt: TGTGCCAGCAGCCCAGGGGGGACAGTAAAAAATGAGCAGTTCTTC
v_gene: TRBV7-2
d_gene: -
j_gene: TRBJ2-1
abundance: -